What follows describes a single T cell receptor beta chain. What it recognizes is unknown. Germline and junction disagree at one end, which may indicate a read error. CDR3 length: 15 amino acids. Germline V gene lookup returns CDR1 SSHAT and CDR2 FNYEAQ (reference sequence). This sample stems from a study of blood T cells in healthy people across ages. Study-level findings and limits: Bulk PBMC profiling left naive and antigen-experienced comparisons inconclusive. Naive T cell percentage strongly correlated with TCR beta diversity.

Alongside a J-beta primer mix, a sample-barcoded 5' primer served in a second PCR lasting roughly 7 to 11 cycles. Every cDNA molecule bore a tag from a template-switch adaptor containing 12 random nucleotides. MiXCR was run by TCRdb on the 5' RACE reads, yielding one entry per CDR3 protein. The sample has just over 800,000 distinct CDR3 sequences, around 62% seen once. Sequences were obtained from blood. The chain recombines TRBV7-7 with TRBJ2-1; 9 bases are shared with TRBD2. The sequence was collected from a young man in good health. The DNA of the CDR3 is TGTGCTAGCAGCCCGGGGACTAGCCGAGGGAATGAGCAGTTCTTC. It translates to CASSPGTSRGNEQFF.